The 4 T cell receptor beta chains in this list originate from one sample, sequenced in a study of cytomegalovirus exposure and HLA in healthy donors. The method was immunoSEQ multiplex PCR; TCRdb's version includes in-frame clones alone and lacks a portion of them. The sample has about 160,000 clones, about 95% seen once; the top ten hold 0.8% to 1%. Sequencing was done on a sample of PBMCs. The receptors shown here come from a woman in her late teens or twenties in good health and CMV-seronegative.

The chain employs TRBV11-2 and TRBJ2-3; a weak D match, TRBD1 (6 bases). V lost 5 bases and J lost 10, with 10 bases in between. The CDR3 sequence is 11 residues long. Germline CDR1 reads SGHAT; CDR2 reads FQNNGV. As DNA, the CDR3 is TGTGCCAGCAGCATCGGACAGCCGCAGTATTTT. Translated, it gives CASSIGQPQYF.

In DNA form, the CDR3 reads TGTGCCAGCAGTGAAGTCCGGGCCAGGGGGCAGCATTTT. This encodes CASSEVRARGQHF. J is TRBJ1-5 and V is TRBV2, with 7 positions matching TRBD1. J lost 13 bases, V lost 1 base, and 7 bases had no gene match. This CDR3 spans 13 amino acids. Germline V lookup: CDR1 SNHLY, CDR2 FYNNEI. The full variable domain, with the rest looked up from reference TRBV2 and TRBJ1-5, is EPEVTQTPSHQVTQMGQEVILRCVPISNHLYFYWYRQILGQKVEFLVSFYNNEISEKSEIFDDQFSVERPDGSNFTLKIRSTKLEDSAMYFCASSEVRARGQHFGDGTRLSIL.

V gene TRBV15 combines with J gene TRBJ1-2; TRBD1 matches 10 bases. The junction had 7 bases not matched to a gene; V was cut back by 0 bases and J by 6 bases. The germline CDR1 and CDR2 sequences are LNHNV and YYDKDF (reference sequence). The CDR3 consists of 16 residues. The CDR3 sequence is CATSRDRRQGADGYTF. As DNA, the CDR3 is TGTGCCACCAGCAGAGACCGCAGACAGGGGGCCGATGGCTACACCTTC.

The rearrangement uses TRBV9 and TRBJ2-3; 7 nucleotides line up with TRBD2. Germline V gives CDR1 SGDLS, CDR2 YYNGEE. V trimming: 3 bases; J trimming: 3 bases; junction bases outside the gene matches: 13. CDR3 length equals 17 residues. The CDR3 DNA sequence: TGTGCCAGCAGCGCCCCCTTGGGGGGGGATCCAACAGATACGCAGTATTTT. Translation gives CASSAPLGGDPTDTQYF.